The rows below give T cell receptor beta chains drawn from one sample of a study of CD8 T cells in ankylosing spondylitis. TCRdb passed the 5' RACE reads through MiXCR, listing each CDR3 protein once. The profile shows over 600,000 distinct CDR3 sequences, 15% to 20% of them singletons. Sequencing was done on a sample of blood, either unsorted or a sorted T cell fraction (not recorded which). The source is a male donor with ankylosing spondylitis. Each CDR3 is given with its conserved first and last residue. Each record gives: clone size, V gene, CDR3 length, D gene, J gene, CDR3 protein, CDR3 DNA. A D gene is named only where the DNA matches it firmly. Clone size is stated in some rows and not others, as once, few, many or a class when expanded.

few	TRBV20-1	13	.	TRBJ1-3	CSAGQASGNTIYF	TGCAGCGCGGGGCAGGCCTCTGGAAACACCATATATTTT
.	TRBV5-6	14	.	TRBJ2-1	CASSLALLGLEQFF	TGTGCCAGCAGCTTGGCCCTTTTAGGACTAGAGCAGTTCTTC
many	TRBV16	15	TRBD1	TRBJ2-1	CASKFAGQGMNEQFF	TGTGCCAGCAAATTCGCGGGACAGGGGATGAATGAGCAGTTCTTC
.	TRBV29-1	12	.	TRBJ1-1	CSVDTADTEAFF	TGCAGCGTTGATACGGCGGACACTGAAGCTTTCTTT
.	TRBV11-2	14	TRBD1	TRBJ2-7	CASNPGQGAYEQYF	TGTGCCAGCAACCCGGGACAGGGGGCTTACGAGCAGTACTTC
few	TRBV12-3/TRBV12-4	15	TRBD2	TRBJ2-6	CASDGGAPGANVLTF	TGTGCCAGCGACGGGGGGGCTCCTGGGGCCAACGTCCTGACTTTC
.	TRBV4-1	16	.	TRBJ1-1	CASSQGWEGMNTEAFF	TGCGCCAGCAGCCAAGGTTGGGAGGGAATGAACACTGAAGCTTTCTTT
.	TRBV2	15	.	TRBJ2-3	CASSEYGGDTDTQYF	TGTGCCAGCAGTGAATATGGCGGAGACACAGATACGCAGTATTTT
once	TRBV3-1	17	.	TRBJ1-1	CAFSFNLGLGANTEAFF	TGTGCCTTCAGTTTTAACTTGGGGCTGGGGGCAAACACTGAAGCTTTCTTT
.	TRBV7-8	15	TRBD1	TRBJ2-5	CASSAPTGAGETQYF	TGTGCCAGCAGCGCCCCGACAGGGGCCGGAGAGACCCAGTACTTC
few	TRBV30	17	TRBD2	TRBJ2-1	CAWSVMSGTSGYNEQFF	TGTGCCTGGAGTGTAATGAGTGGGACTAGCGGCTACAATGAGCAGTTCTTC
.	TRBV20-1	14	.	TRBJ2-1	CSAREAGDYNEQFF	TGCAGTGCTAGAGAGGCAGGAGATTACAATGAGCAGTTCTTC
few	TRBV19	15	.	TRBJ1-5	CASKGSVRSNQPQHF	TGTGCCAGTAAGGGATCCGTACGGAGCAATCAGCCCCAGCATTTT
few	TRBV12-3/TRBV12-4	16	.	TRBJ1-3	CASSLGGILSGNTIYF	TGTGCCAGCAGTTTGGGTGGGATCCTCTCTGGAAACACCATATATTTT
many	TRBV28	13	.	TRBJ2-5	CASSLGHRETQYF	TGTGCCAGCAGTTTGGGGCACAGAGAGACCCAGTACTTC
.	TRBV14	18	TRBD2	TRBJ2-5	CASSQTPGLAGRQETQYF	TGTGCCAGCAGCCAAACCCCGGGACTAGCGGGAAGACAAGAGACCCAGTACTTC
.	TRBV11-2	18	.	TRBJ1-1	CASSLIPFEGEMNTEAFF	TGTGCCAGCAGCTTAATTCCGTTTGAGGGCGAAATGAACACTGAAGCTTTCTTT
few	TRBV24-1	14	.	TRBJ2-3	CATSDGGGRDTQYF	TGTGCCACCAGTGATGGGGGGGGCAGAGATACGCAGTATTTT